This TCR beta chain was recovered during a study of blood T cells in healthy people across ages. This clonotype was counted at least ten times. The authors ran a second PCR of about 7 to 11 cycles using a sample-barcoded 5' primer and a J-beta primer mix. TCRdb analysed the 5' RACE reads with MiXCR anew, one entry per CDR3 protein. The sample has about 810,000 distinct CDR3 sequences, about 36% seen once. The TCR sequence derives from a man between 18 and 29 years old in good health. The sequenced material came from blood.

This chain's CDR3 is CASSLGARTDTQYF. The DNA of the CDR3 is TGTGCCAGCAGCTTAGGAGCTAGAACGGATACGCAGTATTTT. The rearrangement uses TRBV13 and TRBJ2-3; D is unresolved. This CDR3 is 14 amino acids long. V lost 0 bases and J 6 bases, leaving 10 bases between the germline ends. Germline V lookup: CDR1 PRHDT, CDR2 FYEKMQ (reference sequence). The complete variable domain, with remaining parts taken from reference TRBV13 and TRBJ2-3, reads AAGVIQSPRHLIKEKRETATLKCYPIPRHDTVYWYQQGPGQDPQFLISFYEKMQSDKGSIPDRFSAQQFSDYHSELNMSSLELGDSALYFCASSLGARTDTQYFGPGTRLTVL.